These 29 T cell receptor beta chains share one sample of origin, sequenced in a study of response to subunit inactivated influenza vaccine. One entry per CDR3 protein, called by TCRdb with MiXCR from the RT-PCR reads. The table lists over 400,000 distinct CDR3 sequences, over 10% of them singletons. Here the sequenced sample was PBMCs from blood, taken about 40 days after vaccination. Every receptor here comes from a man in his forties or fifties who received an inactivated influenza vaccine.

This clonotype was observed at least ten times. This chain connects TRBV5-5 to TRBJ2-7; 8 bases are shared with TRBD1. CDR3 length equals 15 residues. Germline CDR1 reads SGHKS; CDR2 reads YYEKEE (reference sequence). J gave up 0 bases and V 4 bases, and 6 bases lay outside the gene matches. CDR3 loop: CASSVTGASSYEQYF. In DNA, the CDR3 is TGTGCCAGCAGCGTGACAGGGGCAAGCTCCTACGAGCAGTACTTC.

This clonotype has more than one count but fewer than ten. DNA for the CDR3: TGTGCCAGCAGTTACTCGGGTATCGAGCAGTACTTC. Its protein is CASSYSGIEQYF. The chain employs TRBV6-5 and TRBJ2-7, with D unclear. Per germline, CDR1 MNHEY and CDR2 SVGAGI. The V end lost 0 bases, the J end lost 6 bases, and 6 bases lay between the germline ends. The CDR3 consists of 12 residues.

The V gene is TRBV4-1, the J gene TRBJ2-5; TRBD2 matches 7 bases. The V gene end was trimmed by 1 base and the J gene end by 5 bases; junction bases not matched to a gene: 7. Per the germline V gene, CDR1 is MGHRA and CDR2 is YSYEKL. This CDR3 spans 15 amino acids. As DNA, the CDR3 is TGCGCCAGCAGCCAAGTGGGTCCGGGAGGCGAGACCCAGTACTTC. It encodes CASSQVGPGGETQYF.

CDR3 in DNA: TGTGCCACCAGTGATTTGGACGGTAGCCGGAGTGAGCAGTTCTTC. Amino acids: CATSDLDGSRSEQFF. The V gene is TRBV24-1, the J gene TRBJ2-1; D gene unclear. CDR3 length: 15 residues. Germline V gene lookup returns CDR1 KGHDR and CDR2 SFDVKD. V lost 0 bases and J lost 9, with 14 bases in between.

This clonotype was found a few times. The V and J genes are TRBV11-2 and TRBJ2-7; D possibly corresponds to TRBD2 (6 bases). Trimming pared 1 base from V and 2 bases from J, leaving 12 bases between. The CDR3 is 15 residues long. The germline CDR1 and CDR2 sequences are SGHAT and FQNNGV. CDR3 region: CASSLAGGRAYEQYF. The CDR3 DNA reads as TGTGCCAGCAGCTTAGCCGGGGGAAGAGCCTACGAGCAGTACTTC.

This clonotype was recorded a few times. V usage is TRBV4-2 and J usage is TRBJ2-6, with a tentative D call TRBD1 (6 bases). This CDR3 is 17 amino acids long. Germline CDR1 and CDR2: LGHNA and YNFKEQ. V lost 0 bases, J lost 2 bases, and 11 bases lay in between. In DNA form, the CDR3 reads TGTGCCAGCAGCCAAGACCTAGGGGGAACTGGGGCCAACGTCCTGACTTTC. Amino acids: CASSQDLGGTGANVLTF.

This clonotype was observed a handful of times. This chain uses TRBV6-5 with TRBJ1-2; D is perhaps TRBD1 (6 bases). V was cut by 6 bases and J by 12 bases, with 14 bases left in between. This CDR3 comprises 11 residues. The V gene's germline CDR1 is MNHEY and CDR2 SVGAGI. The CDR3 DNA reads TGTGCCAGCAGGTCACGACAGGTTCACACCTTC. As protein: CASRSRQVHTF.

This rearrangement joins TRBV10-3 to TRBJ2-5; TRBD2 aligns across 12 bases. With 2 bases clipped from V and 1 base from J, the junction kept 8 bases outside the gene matches. CDR1 is ENHRY and CDR2 is SYGVKD in the germline V gene. The CDR3 has 18 residues. This CDR3 reads CAISEMRGTSGSQETQYF. The DNA of the CDR3 is TGTGCCATCAGTGAGATGAGAGGGACTAGCGGGTCCCAAGAGACCCAGTACTTC.

This clonotype was seen repeatedly, ten times or more. The gene calls are TRBV29-1 and TRBJ1-1, with 8 nucleotides matching TRBD1. The trim removed 5 bases at V and 5 bases at J, leaving 1 base unmatched. This CDR3 contains 11 residues. Germline CDR1 is SQVTM and CDR2 is ANQGSEA. The chain's CDR3 is CSVRQGTEAFF. CDR3 bases: TGCAGCGTTCGACAGGGGACTGAAGCTTTCTTT.

This clonotype was recorded a few times. The rearrangement joins TRBV2 to TRBJ2-1; D unclear. This CDR3 contains 15 residues. Trimming pared 6 bases from V and 0 bases from J, leaving 12 bases between. Germline loops: CDR1 SNHLY, CDR2 FYNNEI. Here the CDR3 DNA reads TGTGCCAGCAGCGCCGGCCCGAGCTCCTACAATGAGCAGTTCTTC. Translation gives CASSAGPSSYNEQFF.

This chain links TRBV3-1 with TRBJ1-3, with D perhaps matching TRBD1 (6 bases). The CDR3 has 18 residues. Between the trimmed V and J ends, which lost 4 bases and 0 bases, there was a span of 19 bases. The germline V gene encodes CDR1 LGHDT and CDR2 YNNKEL (reference sequence). CDR3 bases: TGTGCCAGCAGCCGATCCTTTGGTGGGGGGGCCTCTGGAAACACCATATATTTT. Amino acids: CASSRSFGGGASGNTIYF.

V usage is TRBV5-8 and J usage is TRBJ1-1; 11 bases align to TRBD1. The germline gives CDR1 SGHTS, CDR2 YDEGEE. The V segment lost 4 bases and the J segment 9 bases; nucleotides outside the gene matches: 11. This CDR3 spans 15 amino acids. In DNA, the CDR3 is TGTGCCAGCAGCGGCGGGACAGGGGGGTCTAAAAAAGCTTTCTTT. This translates into CASSGGTGGSKKAFF.

This clonotype was observed a handful of times. V is TRBV5-1 and J is TRBJ2-5; 7 bases map to TRBD1. Germline loops: CDR1 SGHRS, CDR2 YFSETQ. The CDR3 contains 14 residues. V trimming: 4 bases; J trimming: 1 base; junction bases outside the gene matches: 4. The CDR3 coding sequence is TGCGCCAGCAGCCACACAGGGGTCCAAGAGACCCAGTACTTC. Translation: CASSHTGVQETQYF. Using reference TRBV5-1 and TRBJ2-5 for the parts outside the CDR3, the full variable domain is KAGVTQTPRYLIKTRGQQVTLSCSPISGHRSVSWYQQTPGQGLQFLFEYFSETQRNKGNFPGRFSGRQFSNSRSEMNVSTLELGDSALYLCASSHTGVQETQYFGPGTRLLVL.

The chain employs TRBV12-3 or TRBV12-4 and TRBJ1-1; 7 bases align to TRBD1. The ends lost 6 bases at V and 7 bases at J; junction bases unmatched: 11. The length of the CDR3 is 14 residues. DNA of the CDR3: TGTGCCAGCAGCCCCAGACAGGGAGGAGGTGAAGCTTTCTTT. It is translated as CASSPRQGGGEAFF.

This clonotype was picked up many times. The chain is built from TRBV5-1 and TRBJ1-1; no definite D call. The CDR3 has 15 amino acids. Trimming shortened V by 4 bases and J by 4 bases, and 17 bases separated the two germline ends. The germline CDR1 and CDR2 sequences are SGHRS and YFSETQ. The CDR3 DNA is TGCGCCAGCAGCCAACTAGGCGGCTGGGGCACTGAAGCTTTCTTT. Protein sequence: CASSQLGGWGTEAFF.

The chain recombines TRBV25-1 with TRBJ2-1; possibly TRBD2 for D (7 bases). V was pared by 0 bases and J by 8 bases, with 17 bases between. This CDR3 has 16 amino acids. CDR1 is MGHDK, CDR2 SYGVNS, per germline. As DNA, the CDR3 is TGTGCCAGCAGTGAATATGGGGGGGGCTTTGTGGATGAGCAGTTCTTC. Amino acids: CASSEYGGGFVDEQFF.

This clonotype was seen more than once but under ten times. V and J are TRBV20-1 and TRBJ1-2; D is undetermined. Looked up from germline, CDR1 is DFQATT and CDR2 is SNEGSKA (reference sequence). This CDR3 spans 17 amino acids. V lost 3 bases and J 3 bases, leaving 23 bases between the germline ends. The CDR3 protein is CSASGLRADFYYYGYTF. The CDR3 DNA reads TGCAGTGCTAGCGGGCTGCGGGCAGACTTTTATTACTATGGCTACACCTTC.

CDR3 nucleotides: TGTGCCAGCAGCTTGATCGGGGGGTTGGCCACTGAAGCTTTCTTT. Its translation: CASSLIGGLATEAFF. V and J are TRBV5-5 and TRBJ1-1; possibly TRBD1 for D (5 bases). Germline CDR1 reads SGHKS; CDR2 reads YYEKEE (reference sequence). This CDR3 has 15 amino acids. V lost 1 base and J 4 bases, leaving 14 bases between the germline ends.

The sample holds many counts of this clonotype. The rearrangement uses TRBV3-1 and TRBJ2-7; TRBD1 is a possible D gene (5 bases). This CDR3 is built from 13 residues. Between the trimmed V and J ends, which lost 0 bases and 6 bases, there was a span of 9 bases. The germline CDR1 and CDR2 sequences are LGHDT and YNNKEL (reference sequence). The CDR3, as DNA: TGTGCCAGCAGCCAAGAGGTCAGGGCCGAGCAGTACTTC. Translation: CASSQEVRAEQYF.

The sample holds a few counts of this clonotype. The rearrangement links TRBV7-8 to TRBJ2-1; 14 bases align to TRBD2. V shed 4 bases and J 9 bases; nucleotides not matched to a gene: 8. Germline CDR1 reads SGHVS; CDR2 reads FQNEAQ. The length of the CDR3 is 16 residues. CDR3 nucleotides: TGTGCCAGCAGCTCATCCGGGACTAGCGGGAGAGGTGAGCAGTTCTTC. This codes for CASSSSGTSGRGEQFF.

The rearrangement joins TRBV29-1 to TRBJ1-1; TRBD1 matches at 8 bases. The CDR3 is made up of 13 amino acids. Trimming removed 7 bases from V and 5 bases from J; junction bases left unmatched: 9. From germline, CDR1 is SQVTM and CDR2 ANQGSEA. This CDR3 is CSALRDRSTEAFF. As DNA, the CDR3 is TGCAGCGCGCTACGGGACAGGTCGACTGAAGCTTTCTTT.

This clonotype was seen a handful of times. V and J are TRBV3-1 and TRBJ1-5; no definite D call. Per germline, CDR1 LGHDT and CDR2 YNNKEL (reference sequence). The CDR3 totals 13 residues. Trimming left V 3 bases short and J 4 bases short, with 7 bases between. In nucleotides, the CDR3 is TGTGCCAGCAGCCAGGCGGGGAATCAGCCCCAGCATTTT. Translated: CASSQAGNQPQHF.

V and J are TRBV27 and TRBJ1-1; TRBD1 aligns across 7 bases. Germline V gene data show CDR1 as MNHEY and CDR2 as SMNVEV (reference sequence). This CDR3 spans 13 amino acids. Losses at the gene ends were 6 bases for V and 11 bases for J; bases not matched to a gene: 12. This CDR3 is CASRPSGGRDAFF. CDR3 nucleotides: TGTGCCAGCAGACCCTCAGGGGGAAGGGATGCTTTCTTT.

The chain carries TRBV11-2 and TRBJ2-3, with 7 bases matching TRBD2. The V gene's germline CDR1 is SGHAT and CDR2 FQNNGV. CDR3 length equals 18 residues. The junction had 18 bases not matched to a gene; V was cut back by 3 bases and J by 6 bases. The chain's CDR3 is CASSFSGTTMVAMDTQYF. CDR3 DNA: TGTGCCAGCAGCTTCTCCGGGACTACCATGGTTGCGATGGATACGCAGTATTTT. Looking up the rest from reference TRBV11-2 and TRBJ2-3 gives the full variable domain: EAGVAQSPRYKIIEKRQSVAFWCNPISGHATLYWYQQILGQGPKLLIQFQNNGVVDDSQLPKDRFSAERLKGVDSTLKIQPAKLEDSAVYLCASSFSGTTMVAMDTQYFGPGTRLTVL.

The table lists this clonotype with a few counts. The chain recombines TRBV20-1 with TRBJ2-6; D is perhaps TRBD1 (6 bases). Trimming left V 5 bases short and J 4 bases short, with 15 bases between. Germline loops: CDR1 DFQATT, CDR2 SNEGSKA (reference sequence). This CDR3 contains 15 residues. The CDR3: CSAQDRRAGANVLTF. The CDR3, as DNA: TGCAGTGCTCAAGACAGGCGGGCGGGGGCCAACGTCCTGACTTTC.

This clonotype appeared many times. The chain uses TRBV10-3 and TRBJ1-2, with D unclear. CDR1 is ENHRY and CDR2 is SYGVKD in the germline V gene. The CDR3 spans 15 residues. V shed 4 bases and J shed 3 bases, with 15 bases lying between them. The CDR3 bases are TGTGCCATCAGTGGATCCAGCCCTAGCTACTATGGCTACACCTTC. Amino acids: CAISGSSPSYYGYTF.

V usage is TRBV4-2 and J usage is TRBJ1-4, with D maybe TRBD1 (5 bases). The V end lost 0 bases, the J end lost 6 bases, and 14 bases lay between the germline ends. Looked up from germline, CDR1 is LGHNA and CDR2 is YNFKEQ. This CDR3 comprises 16 residues. CDR3 sequence: CASSQDRRGRDEKLFF. The CDR3 bases are TGTGCCAGCAGCCAAGATAGGAGGGGCCGGGATGAAAAACTGTTTTTT.

This clonotype was seen only a few times. The V and J genes are TRBV19 and TRBJ2-3; perhaps TRBD2 as D (6 bases). The CDR3 is made up of 15 amino acids. V dropped 5 bases and J dropped 1 base, with 13 bases sitting between them. CDR1 is LNHDA, CDR2 SQIVND, per germline (reference sequence). The CDR3: CASSAAGYGTDTQYF. The CDR3 nucleotides are TGTGCCAGTAGTGCCGCGGGATACGGCACAGATACGCAGTATTTT.

This sequence joins TRBV10-3 and TRBJ2-3; D unclear. From germline, CDR1 is ENHRY and CDR2 SYGVKD. The CDR3 contains 15 residues. V lost 2 bases to trimming and J lost 4 bases, with 13 bases between them. CDR3 region: CAISEGLGWSDTQYF. The CDR3, as DNA: TGTGCCATCAGTGAGGGGTTGGGGTGGTCAGATACGCAGTATTTT.